These T cell receptor beta chains were read from a single sample in a study of shared clonotypes between healthy human individuals. Here immunoSEQ multiplex PCR was the method, and the copy in TCRdb shows in-frame clones only, minus some. The sample lists 2 million to 2.5 million clones, about 92% occurring once. Material for sequencing was naive CD8+ T cells from PBMCs. The source is a man younger than 30 in good health. Some clones in this sample may be carry-over from other donors' samples. The CDR3 runs from the conserved cysteine through the conserved F or W. A D gene is named only where the DNA matches it firmly. Clone size is given for some rows only: seen once, a few or many times, or a class if the clone is expanded.

v_gene	j_gene	d_gene	abundance	CDR3aa	CDR3nt
TRBV30	TRBJ2-1	TRBD2	-	CAWSVGTSGLRQFF	TGTGCCTGGAGTGTGGGGACTAGCGGCCTCAGGCAGTTCTTC
TRBV10-2	TRBJ1-1	-	-	CASNKGVSTEAFF	TGCGCCAGCAACAAGGGCGTTAGCACTGAAGCTTTCTTT
TRBV4-1	TRBJ1-2	TRBD1	-	CASSQDTRGRVYGYTF	TGCGCCAGCAGCCAAGATACGAGGGGGCGCGTCTATGGCTACACCTTC
TRBV9	TRBJ2-3	TRBD2	once	CASSVGGGTSGDTQYF	TGTGCCAGCAGCGTAGGAGGGGGGACTAGCGGAGATACGCAGTATTTT
TRBV4-2	TRBJ2-3	-	once	CASSPRTSKDTQYF	TGTGCCAGCAGCCCTCGGACCTCCAAAGATACGCAGTATTTT
TRBV11-1	TRBJ2-5	-	-	CASSLVTRGPIKETQYF	TGTGCCAGCAGCTTAGTAACACGGGGGCCAATAAAAGAGACCCAGTACTTC
TRBV10-3	TRBJ2-5	TRBD2	-	CAIGSGRREETQYF	TGTGCCATCGGGAGCGGGAGGCGAGAAGAGACCCAGTACTTC
TRBV7-9	TRBJ2-1	-	-	CASSGGSSYNEQFF	TGTGCCAGCAGCGGCGGTAGCTCCTACAATGAGCAGTTCTTC
TRBV11-2	TRBJ2-2	-	-	CASSLGPGAPGELFF	TGTGCCAGCAGCTTAGGCCCAGGGGCCCCCGGGGAGCTGTTTTTT
TRBV5-4	TRBJ1-1	-	-	CASSSGEENTEAFF	TGTGCCAGCAGCTCCGGTGAAGAGAACACTGAAGCTTTCTTT
TRBV28	TRBJ2-1	-	-	CASSPIRQVDHNEQFF	TGTGCCAGCAGTCCAATCAGACAGGTGGACCACAATGAGCAGTTCTTC